This T cell receptor (beta chain) originates from a study of T cells in tuberculosis. Study-level findings and limits: GMM-specific TCRs were nearer to active tuberculosis alpha repertoires, suggesting expansion.

Measured with immunoSEQ multiplex PCR; TCRdb has only the in-frame clones, and not every one. The sample carries approximately 53,000 clones, more than 90% recorded once. The germline V gene encodes CDR1 SGHTA and CDR2 FQGNSA. J gave up 1 base and V 2 bases, and 10 bases lay outside the gene matches. This CDR3 contains 18 residues. About this clone itself: What it recognizes is unknown.

Specified time point: new active TB diagnosis, blood taken before or within 7 days of starting treatment. On average around 100,000 T cells per donor were immunosequenced. The sample was PBMCs, taken at tuberculosis diagnosis. The chain combines TRBV7-2 with TRBJ2-3, with 9 bases matching TRBD2. The clonotype was recovered from an adult with tuberculosis. The CDR3, as DNA: TGTGCCAGCAGCTTAATAACTAGCGGGCACCCCTGCACAGATACGCAGTATTTT. It yields the protein CASSLITSGHPCTDTQYF.